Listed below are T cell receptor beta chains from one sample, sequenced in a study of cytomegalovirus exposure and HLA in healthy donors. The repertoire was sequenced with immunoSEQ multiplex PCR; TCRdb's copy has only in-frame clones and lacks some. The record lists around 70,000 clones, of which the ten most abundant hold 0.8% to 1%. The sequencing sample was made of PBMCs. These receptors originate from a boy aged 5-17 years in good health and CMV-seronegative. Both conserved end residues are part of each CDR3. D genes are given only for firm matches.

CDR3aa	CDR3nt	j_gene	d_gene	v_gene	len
CAWSVPGSYEQYF	TGTGCCTGGAGTGTTCCTGGGAGCTACGAGCAGTACTTC	TRBJ2-7	NA	TRBV30	13
CASSGLLGNTEAFF	TGTGCCAGCAGTGGACTGCTTGGGAACACTGAAGCTTTCTTT	TRBJ1-1	NA	TRBV2	14
CASSPNRGLGEQYF	TGTGCCAGCAGTCCAAACAGGGGGCTCGGTGAGCAGTACTTC	TRBJ2-7	TRBD1	TRBV6-5	14
CAISESGSGSSQETQYF	TGTGCCATCAGTGAGTCGGGCAGCGGGAGTTCCCAAGAGACCCAGTACTTC	TRBJ2-5	TRBD2	TRBV10-3	17
CASSNSRDAYEQYF	TGTGCCAGCTCTAACTCGCGGGATGCCTACGAGCAGTACTTC	TRBJ2-7	NA	TRBV19	14
CASREVTSGAGYGYTF	TGCGCCAGCAGAGAGGTTACCTCAGGGGCCGGATATGGCTACACCTTC	TRBJ1-2	NA	TRBV4-1	16
CASSSARVAGGYEQFF	TGTGCCAGCAGCTCCGCGAGGGTAGCGGGAGGCTATGAGCAGTTCTTC	TRBJ2-1	TRBD2	TRBV13	16
CASSELAGGTDKQYF	TGTGCCAGCAGTGAACTAGCGGGGGGCACAGATAAGCAGTATTTT	TRBJ2-3	TRBD2	TRBV6-1	15
CSATLGLAGSGELFF	TGCAGCGCCACCTTGGGGCTAGCGGGATCCGGGGAGCTGTTTTTT	TRBJ2-2	TRBD2	TRBV29-1	15
CASSQVEVMNTEAFF	TGCGCCAGCAGCCAAGTAGAGGTAATGAACACTGAAGCTTTCTTT	TRBJ1-1	NA	TRBV4-1	15
CASTRDRTHDYGYTF	TGTGCCAGCACCCGGGACAGGACCCACGACTATGGCTACACCTTC	TRBJ1-2	TRBD1	TRBV18	15
CASSPPGRATSYEQYF	TGTGCCAGCTCACCCCCCGGCAGGGCAACCTCCTACGAGCAGTACTTC	TRBJ2-7	NA	TRBV18	16
CASSSLVYPQETQYF	TGTGCCAGCTCATCCCTGGTCTATCCGCAAGAGACCCAGTACTTC	TRBJ2-5	NA	TRBV18	15
CASSRQGGTEAFF	TGTGCCAGCAGTCGACAGGGTGGGACTGAAGCTTTCTTT	TRBJ1-1	TRBD1	TRBV6-6	13
CASSDRNPYEQYF	TGTGCCAGTAGTGACAGAAATCCCTACGAGCAGTACTTC	TRBJ2-7	NA	TRBV19	13
CSAIYRTKQFF	TGCAGTGCTATCTACAGGACTAAGCAGTTCTTC	TRBJ2-1	NA	TRBV20-1	11
CASSELGQSNQPQHF	TGTGCCAGCAGTGAATTGGGGCAGAGCAATCAGCCCCAGCATTTT	TRBJ1-5	NA	TRBV6-1	15
CASSIYSGNADTQYF	TGTGCCAGTAGTATATATAGCGGGAACGCAGATACGCAGTATTTT	TRBJ2-3	TRBD2	TRBV19	15
CASETSGSNEQFF	TGTGCCAGTGAGACTAGCGGGAGCAATGAGCAGTTCTTC	TRBJ2-1	TRBD2	TRBV4-2	13
CASSSLSYEQYF	TGTGCCAGCAGCTCCCTTTCCTACGAGCAGTACTTC	TRBJ2-7	NA	TRBV11-2	12
CASSLYVAGSSDNEQFF	TGTGCCAGCTCACTCTACGTAGCGGGGAGCTCCGACAATGAGCAGTTCTTC	TRBJ2-1	TRBD2	TRBV18	17
CASSPTGVGGYTF	TGTGCCAGCAGTCCGACAGGGGTGGGCGGCTACACCTTC	TRBJ1-2	TRBD1	TRBV7-3	13
CAIRLGQGSDTQYF	TGTGCCATCAGATTGGGACAGGGTTCAGATACGCAGTATTTT	TRBJ2-3	TRBD1	TRBV10-3	14
CASSELVVGGAGNGYTF	TGTGCCAGCAGCGAACTAGTAGTTGGGGGGGCGGGAAATGGCTACACCTTC	TRBJ1-2	NA	TRBV9	17
CASSMARGTEAFF	TGTGCCAGTAGTATGGCCAGGGGCACTGAAGCTTTCTTT	TRBJ1-1	NA	TRBV19	13
CASSETGWGGGSTDTQYF	TGTGCCAGCAGTGAAACCGGGTGGGGCGGGGGGAGCACAGATACGCAGTATTTT	TRBJ2-3	TRBD2	TRBV6-1	18
CASSLAYIGTYEQYF	TGTGCCAGCAGCTTGGCGTATATCGGGACCTACGAGCAGTACTTC	TRBJ2-7	NA	TRBV5-5	15